These 32 T cell receptor beta chains were all obtained from the same sample, sequenced in a study of T cells in Graves' hyperthyroidism and ophthalmopathy. Template material for amplifying TCR beta CDR3 regions consisted of RNA transcripts. RT-PCR in the first round (using the HTBI primer set) targeted the TCR CDR3. TCRdb re-called the multiplex PCR reads with MiXCR, one entry per CDR3 protein. The data hold roughly 300,000 distinct CDR3 sequences, with 15% to 20% observed a single time. Source material: blood. These receptors all stem from a woman aged 50 to 60 with Graves' hyperthyroidism.

The CDR3 loop is CSAHREGWSNEQFF. CDR3 DNA sequence: TGCAGTGCTCACCGGGAGGGATGGTCAAATGAGCAGTTCTTC. This chain connects TRBV20-1 to TRBJ2-1, with 8 bases identical to TRBD2. The germline V gene encodes CDR1 DFQATT and CDR2 SNEGSKA (reference sequence). The CDR3 sequence is 14 residues long. V trimming: 5 bases; J trimming: 7 bases; junction bases outside the gene matches: 10.

This clonotype was detected a few times. The chain is built from TRBV4-1 and TRBJ1-2; the match to TRBD1 covers 9 bases. The CDR3 is made up of 15 amino acids. Germline lookup yields CDR1 MGHRA and CDR2 YSYEKL. V was clipped by 3 bases and J by 3 bases; unmatched bases: 5. The CDR3 DNA reads as TGCGCCAGCAGCCAGAGGGGACAGGGCGACTATGGCTACACCTTC. It encodes CASSQRGQGDYGYTF.

The CDR3 spells CASSDTVNTGELFF. The CDR3 DNA follows: TGTGCCAGCAGCGATACAGTGAACACCGGGGAGCTGTTTTTT. The chain employs TRBV6-1 and TRBJ2-2; D call uncertain. The V gene's germline CDR1 is MNHNS and CDR2 SASEGT. The V and J ends lost 6 bases and 1 base respectively, with 9 bases between them. The CDR3 extends over 14 amino acids.

The CDR3 region is CASSLVGWESGELFF. CDR3 sequence (DNA): TGTGCCAGCAGCTTAGTGGGGTGGGAGTCCGGGGAGCTGTTTTTT. V is TRBV7-8 and J is TRBJ2-2; TRBD2 is a possible D gene (5 bases). Germline CDR1 and CDR2: SGHVS and FQNEAQ. The CDR3 has 15 amino acids. Trimming took off 1 base at V and 6 bases at J, with 12 bases between the two ends.

The chain recombines TRBV20-1 with TRBJ2-2; 9 bases are a match to TRBD2. Germline lookup yields CDR1 DFQATT and CDR2 SNEGSKA (reference sequence). The length of the CDR3 is 17 residues. After removal of 1 base from V and 0 bases from J, the junction contained 6 bases not matched to a gene. CDR3 DNA: TGCAGTGCTAGAGGGGTCGGCGGGGGGGCGAACACCGGGGAGCTGTTTTTT. This codes for CSARGVGGGANTGELFF.

This clonotype was counted at least ten times. The V gene is TRBV2, the J gene TRBJ1-1; D may be TRBD1 (5 bases). Between the trimmed V and J ends, which lost 7 bases and 7 bases, there was a span of 19 bases. CDR1 and CDR2 from the germline V gene are SNHLY and FYNNEI. The CDR3 covers 14 residues. The CDR3 DNA reads as TGTGCCAGCACCGTTAGTGGGGGTGGAATTGAAGCTTTCTTT. Protein: CASTVSGGGIEAFF.

This clonotype was seen repeatedly, ten times or more. V is TRBV6-1 and J is TRBJ1-1; D possibly corresponds to TRBD1 (5 bases). CDR1 and CDR2 (germline): MNHNS, SASEGT. Trimming took 6 bases from V and 0 from J, leaving 8 bases between them. This CDR3 is 13 amino acids long. CDR3: CASSRGVNTEAFF. The CDR3 nucleotides read TGTGCCAGCAGCCGGGGGGTGAACACTGAAGCTTTCTTT.

This clonotype was picked up a small number of times. The genes are TRBV6-1 and TRBJ1-1; D remains ambiguous. Germline CDR1 and CDR2: MNHNS and SASEGT. The CDR3 sequence is 14 residues long. The V gene lost 6 bases and the J gene lost 3 bases, with 14 bases spanning the gap. The CDR3 bases are TGTGCCAGCAGACCATTTGCAGGTGACACTGAAGCTTTCTTT. This gives the protein CASRPFAGDTEAFF.

This clonotype was counted between two and nine times. This CDR3 reads CASSPPEGAWRTQYF. CDR3 in DNA: TGTGCCAGCTCACCACCGGAAGGGGCCTGGCGGACCCAGTACTTC. The chain links TRBV18 to TRBJ2-5; D is possibly TRBD1 (5 bases). Looked up from germline, CDR1 is KGHSH and CDR2 is LQKENI. Trimming took 0 bases from V and 7 from J, leaving 15 bases between them. This CDR3 region has 15 residues. Variable domain in full (rest from reference TRBV18 and TRBJ2-5): NAGVMQNPRHLVRRRGQEARLRCSPMKGHSHVYWYRQLPEEGLKFMVYLQKENIIDESGMPKERFSAEFPKEGPSILRIQQVVRGDSAAYFCASSPPEGAWRTQYFGPGTRLLVL.

The table lists this clonotype with many counts. This sequence joins TRBV7-9 and TRBJ1-1; TRBD1 might be the D (5 bases). Germline assignment: CDR1 SEHNR and CDR2 FQNEAQ (reference sequence). Trimming left V 6 bases short and J 4 bases short, with 9 bases between. This CDR3 region has 12 residues. As DNA, the CDR3 is TGTGCCAGCAGTAAAACAGGCACTGAAGCTTTCTTT. Translating it yields CASSKTGTEAFF.

In this sample, this clonotype turned up a few times. J is TRBJ2-1 and V is TRBV19; the D gene is possibly TRBD2 (5 bases). The CDR3 is 13 residues long. Trimming removed 6 bases from V and 8 bases from J, with 14 bases in between. Germline V gene sequence: CDR1 LNHDA, CDR2 SQIVND (reference sequence). CDR3 protein: CASRASSVDEQFF. The CDR3 DNA is TGTGCCAGTAGGGCTAGCTCTGTCGATGAGCAGTTCTTC.

The J gene is TRBJ1-2, the V gene TRBV30; 9 bases fit TRBD1. V lost 1 base and J lost 4; bases outside the gene matches: 7. CDR1 GTSNPN and CDR2 SVGIG come from the germline V gene (reference sequence). This CDR3 comprises 15 residues. Here the CDR3 reads CAWSGWTGVAYGYTF. Here the CDR3 DNA reads TGTGCCTGGAGTGGGTGGACAGGGGTGGCCTATGGCTACACCTTC.

This rearrangement joins TRBV7-2 to TRBJ2-7, with 7 positions matching TRBD1. Looked up from germline, CDR1 is SGHTA and CDR2 is FQGNSA. With V trimmed by 9 bases and J by 2 bases, 7 bases remained unmatched. The CDR3 spans 13 residues. CDR3 coding DNA: TGTGCCAGTATTAGGGACAGAACCTACGAGCAGTACGTC. Translation: CASIRDRTYEQYV.

This clonotype was counted between two and nine times. The J gene is TRBJ2-3, the V gene TRBV2; TRBD2 is a possible D gene (7 bases). The CDR3 consists of 13 residues. Germline V lookup: CDR1 SNHLY, CDR2 FYNNEI. Trimming left V 7 bases short and J 3 bases short, with 11 bases between. CDR3 protein: CASTGGRTDTQYF. The CDR3 region has the DNA TGTGCCAGCACGGGGGGCCGAACAGATACGCAGTATTTT.

The chain has TRBV24-1 and TRBJ2-7; 7 bases agree with TRBD2. Germline CDR1 reads KGHDR; CDR2 reads SFDVKD. J was trimmed by 2 bases and V by 5 bases; bases with no gene match: 11. CDR3 length equals 16 residues. The CDR3 is CATSAPGTTSAYEQYF. The CDR3 bases are TGTGCCACCAGTGCCCCCGGGACTACCTCGGCCTACGAGCAGTACTTC.

This clonotype has a handful of counts. The chain employs TRBV20-1 and TRBJ2-3; D may be TRBD2 (5 bases). Germline V gene data show CDR1 as DFQATT and CDR2 as SNEGSKA (reference sequence). Between the trimmed V and J ends, which lost 0 bases and 0 bases, there was a span of 13 bases. The CDR3 extends over 16 amino acids. The CDR3 reads CSARDLGRDSTDTQYF. In DNA form, the CDR3 reads TGCAGTGCTAGAGATCTAGGACGGGATAGCACAGATACGCAGTATTTT.

This clonotype was seen repeatedly, ten times or more. The chain carries TRBV20-1 and TRBJ2-3; 12 bases line up with TRBD2. Germline V CDR1 and CDR2: DFQATT, SNEGSKA (reference sequence). The CDR3 runs to 16 residues. Losses at the gene ends were 1 base for V and 3 bases for J; bases not matched to a gene: 5. The CDR3 here is CSARASGRAYTDTQYF. CDR3 nucleotides: TGCAGTGCTAGAGCTAGCGGGAGGGCCTATACAGATACGCAGTATTTT.

The chain combines TRBV7-2 with TRBJ2-1; 10 bases agree with TRBD2. This CDR3 has 15 residues. Germline V gene lookup returns CDR1 SGHTA and CDR2 FQGNSA. Trimming at V came to 5 bases and at J to 10 bases, leaving 11 bases not matched to a gene. The CDR3 spells CASSTPGTSDREQFF. Written as DNA, the CDR3 is TGTGCCAGCAGCACCCCCGGGACTAGCGATCGGGAGCAGTTCTTC. The whole variable domain, remainder taken from reference TRBV7-2 and TRBJ2-1, is GAGVSQSPSNKVTEKGKDVELRCDPISGHTALYWYRQSLGQGLEFLIYFQGNSAPDKSGLPSDRFSAERTGGSVSTLTIQRTQQEDSAVYLCASSTPGTSDREQFFGPGTRLTVL.

Regarding this clonotype: It may be a read error: a sequence one base away is much more abundant. This chain links TRBV18 with TRBJ2-5, with no clear D. Germline values: CDR1 KGHSH, CDR2 LQKENI. The CDR3 is made up of 14 amino acids. Here the CDR3 DNA reads TGTGCCAGCTCACCATCGGTTAGACAAGAGACCCTGTACTTC. It codes for CASSPSVRQETLYF.

The count of this clonotype is one. The V gene is TRBV7-6, the J gene TRBJ1-1; D gene uncertain. V was shortened by 1 base and J by 1 base, with 10 bases between the two germline ends. This CDR3 is 15 amino acids long. The V gene's germline CDR1 is SGHVS and CDR2 FNYEAQ. CDR3 DNA sequence: TGTGCCAGCAGCTTAGTAGCACGAGGGAACACTGAAGCTTTCTTT. This codes for CASSLVARGNTEAFF.

This clonotype was seen many times. V usage is TRBV12-3 or TRBV12-4 and J usage is TRBJ2-1; 14 positions agree with TRBD2. CDR3 length: 18 residues. J was trimmed by 6 bases and V by 5 bases; bases with no gene match: 12. CDR3 sequence reads: CASSRIPGLAGAGNEQFF. CDR3 DNA sequence: TGTGCCAGCAGTCGTATCCCGGGACTAGCGGGAGCTGGCAATGAGCAGTTCTTC.

V and J are TRBV5-1 and TRBJ2-1; D could derive from TRBD1 or TRBD2 (5 bases each). The germline CDR1 and CDR2 sequences are SGHRS and YFSETQ. Trimming removed 1 base at V and 8 bases at J, with 16 bases between. The CDR3 extends over 15 amino acids. The CDR3 DNA follows: TGCGCCAGCAGCTTGATCTGGGGACCCCTCGATGAGCAGTTCTTC. It specifies CASSLIWGPLDEQFF. The whole variable domain, filled in from reference TRBV5-1 and TRBJ2-1, reads KAGVTQTPRYLIKTRGQQVTLSCSPISGHRSVSWYQQTPGQGLQFLFEYFSETQRNKGNFPGRFSGRQFSNSRSEMNVSTLELGDSALYLCASSLIWGPLDEQFFGPGTRLTVL.

V usage is TRBV28 and J usage is TRBJ2-7; 8 bases match TRBD1. The CDR3 covers 13 residues. Germline assignment: CDR1 MDHEN and CDR2 SYDVKM. The V segment lost 7 bases and the J segment 5 bases; nucleotides outside the gene matches: 7. In DNA form, the CDR3 reads TGTGCCAGCACAGGGGGCGCGGGACACGAGCAGTACTTC. Amino acids: CASTGGAGHEQYF.

The chain carries TRBV9 and TRBJ1-2; 9 nucleotides align to TRBD1. The CDR3 is 19 residues long. Germline V gene data show CDR1 as SGDLS and CDR2 as YYNGEE. V lost 3 bases to trimming and J lost 2 bases; unmatched junction nucleotides: 17. CDR3 protein: CASSGSSPDRDRENYGYTF. As DNA, the CDR3 is TGTGCCAGCAGCGGCTCGAGCCCTGATAGGGACAGGGAAAACTATGGCTACACCTTC.

This clonotype was counted at least ten times. This chain connects TRBV5-1 to TRBJ2-3, with 8 bases identical to TRBD1. After removal of 1 base from V and 3 bases from J, the junction contained 4 bases not matched to a gene. Germline V gene data show CDR1 as SGHRS and CDR2 as YFSETQ. The length of the CDR3 is 15 residues. In DNA form, the CDR3 reads TGCGCCAGCAGCTTGTTTCAGGGGGCAACAGATACGCAGTATTTT. It translates to CASSLFQGATDTQYF. Complete variable domain (other parts from reference TRBV5-1 and TRBJ2-3): KAGVTQTPRYLIKTRGQQVTLSCSPISGHRSVSWYQQTPGQGLQFLFEYFSETQRNKGNFPGRFSGRQFSNSRSEMNVSTLELGDSALYLCASSLFQGATDTQYFGPGTRLTVL.

This clonotype was counted a few times. The chain recombines TRBV12-3 or TRBV12-4 with TRBJ1-5; 7 bases fit TRBD1. Unmatched junction bases numbered 4, after V lost 7 bases and J lost 4 bases. The CDR3 sequence is 13 residues long. The CDR3 nucleotides read TGTGCCAGCACTCAGGGGGGGAATCAGCCCCAGCATTTT. It is translated as CASTQGGNQPQHF.

The chain employs TRBV7-6 and TRBJ1-6; D may be TRBD1 (6 bases). The CDR3 covers 16 residues. Germline V gives CDR1 SGHVS, CDR2 FNYEAQ. Deletions cut 1 base from V and 5 bases from J, with 12 bases between. CDR3 DNA: TGTGCCAGCAGCTTAGAGTCGGGGACACATAATTCACCCCTCCACTTT. Residues: CASSLESGTHNSPLHF.

The V and J genes are TRBV19 and TRBJ2-3; 7 nucleotides align to TRBD1. The CDR3 contains 14 residues. Germline CDR1 and CDR2: LNHDA and SQIVND (reference sequence). V lost 5 bases to trimming and J lost 3 bases; unmatched junction nucleotides: 5. CDR3 region: CASSPQQGTDTQYF. In DNA, the CDR3 is TGTGCCAGTAGTCCTCAACAGGGGACAGATACGCAGTATTTT.

This clonotype was seen ten or more times. The V and J genes are TRBV5-1 and TRBJ2-1; unclear D gene. The CDR3 has 14 amino acids. V shed 0 bases and J shed 3 bases, with 7 bases lying between them. The germline gives CDR1 SGHRS, CDR2 YFSETQ. The CDR3 spells CASSLEGVYNEQFF. CDR3 nucleotide sequence: TGCGCCAGCAGCTTGGAGGGTGTCTACAATGAGCAGTTCTTC.

This clonotype was found many times. The CDR3 nucleotides are TGTGCCAGCAGTGCTTCGAGCGGGAGGGCCCACGAGCAGTACTTC. Its translation is CASSASSGRAHEQYF. The V and J genes are TRBV2 and TRBJ2-7; 10 bases map to TRBD2. V shed 4 bases and J 5 bases; nucleotides not matched to a gene: 8. CDR3 length equals 15 residues. Germline CDR1 is SNHLY and CDR2 is FYNNEI.

The chain couples TRBV20-1 to TRBJ1-2; weak D call: TRBD1 (6 bases). The CDR3 contains 13 residues. Germline lookup yields CDR1 DFQATT and CDR2 SNEGSKA (reference sequence). V was cut by 1 base and J by 4 bases, with 10 bases left in between. CDR3 in DNA: TGCAGTGCTAGAGGGGGGGGCGCCTATGGCTACACCTTC. Translation gives CSARGGGAYGYTF.

At least ten counts were recorded for this clonotype. This chain connects TRBV27 to TRBJ1-1; D uncertain. V lost 5 bases and J 1 base, leaving 8 bases between the germline ends. Germline CDR1 and CDR2: MNHEY and SMNVEV (reference sequence). The CDR3 contains 13 residues. CDR3 in DNA: TGTGCCAGCAGTGGGGTAACGAACACTGAAGCTTTCTTT. This translates into CASSGVTNTEAFF.